This is a list of T cell receptor beta chains from one sample in a study of beta chain features in type 1 diabetes. This table comes from immunoSEQ multiplex PCR, and its TCRdb copy is limited to in-frame clones, with some not included. This sample has about 450,000 clones; around 10% occur once, and the top ten carry about 0.042%. The sequenced sample was naive CD4+ T cells from blood. The receptors were sampled from a woman aged 18-30 years in good health. CDR3s include the opening cysteine and the closing phenylalanine or tryptophan. A D gene is named only where the DNA matches it firmly.

d_gene: .
v_gene: TRBV30
CDR3aa: CAWNWRVGETQYF

d_gene: .
v_gene: TRBV28
CDR3aa: CASRIHGTFERAFF

d_gene: .
v_gene: TRBV20-1
CDR3aa: CRQGREGYTF

d_gene: .
v_gene: TRBV29-1
CDR3aa: CSVEKPGYGYTF

d_gene: .
v_gene: TRBV4-1
CDR3aa: CASSPPAGWGDTQYF

d_gene: .
v_gene: TRBV4-2
CDR3aa: CASSRKDRGGTEAFF

d_gene: .
v_gene: TRBV18
CDR3aa: CASSQTASYEQYF

d_gene: .
v_gene: TRBV5-1
CDR3aa: CASSLRNIQYF

d_gene: TRBD1
v_gene: TRBV4-3
CDR3aa: CASSRDPGTANNEQFF

d_gene: .
v_gene: TRBV9
CDR3aa: CASSQELPGNEQFF